Each of the 2 T cell receptor beta chains below was sequenced from the same sample in a study of T-cell reconstitution after alpha-beta-depleted transplantation in children. During its preparation, the TCRbeta library received unique molecular identifiers. TCRdb used MiXCR to reprocess the PCR reads, holding one entry per CDR3 protein. The sample yields about 78,000 distinct CDR3 sequences, roughly 15% seen once. This specimen was PBMCs, mostly from graft donor cells, taken 180 days after TCRalphabeta/CD19-depleted stem cell transplant. Receptors originate from a male patient between 2 and 15 years old who had a stem cell transplant for acute lymphoblastic leukemia, so the T cells may come from the graft donor.

The chain uses TRBV3-1 and TRBJ2-3; maybe TRBD2 (6 bases). Trimming pared 0 bases from V and 7 bases from J, leaving 17 bases between. The CDR3 length is 16 residues. Germline V gene sequence: CDR1 LGHDT, CDR2 YNNKEL (reference sequence). The DNA for the CDR3 is TGTGCCAGCAGCCAAGAGGCGACTAGGGCAACAAATACGCAGTATTTT. Protein: CASSQEATRATNTQYF.

This clonotype was counted at least ten times. V is TRBV15 and J is TRBJ2-1; a weak D match, TRBD1 (6 bases). The CDR3 is 16 residues long. V dropped 2 bases and J dropped 6 bases, with 17 bases sitting between them. Germline loops: CDR1 LNHNV, CDR2 YYDKDF (reference sequence). The CDR3 DNA reads as TGTGCCACCAGCAGAAGCAGGGGCCAGTATCGCAATGAGCAGTTCTTC. This translates into CATSRSRGQYRNEQFF.